This TCR beta chain was identified in a study of blood T cell repertoires in COVID-19. Study-wide background: Whether acute or convalescent, the COVID-19 samples came from the United States, Italy and Spain. PBMCs, B-cell-depleted T cells, or T cells were the source of the cDNA or gDNA that made up the material.

This clone has just a few counts. Source study methods: Amplified reference gene primers provided the basis for estimating nucleated cell counts. Method: immunoSEQ multiplex PCR; TCRdb's copy keeps in-frame clones and lacks some. D and trimming were read from the DNA, whereas the V and J calls and clone size are those reported in that table. The top ten clones hold over 2% of a sample with under 200,000 clones, 80% to 85% of them seen once. The CDR3 totals 18 residues. Germline CDR1 reads MNHGY; CDR2 reads SAAAGT. V shed 4 bases, J shed 0 bases, and the junction held 8 bases outside the gene matches. The rearrangement joins TRBV6-8 to TRBJ2-1, with 11 bases identical to TRBD2. The specimen was peripheral blood. The clonotype was recovered from a human donor with acute or convalescent COVID-19. The donor label of this sample is uncertain. The CDR3 DNA sequence: TGTGCCAGCAGTTCCCTAGCGGGAGGCCCGAGCTCCTACAATGAGCAGTTCTTC. It translates to CASSSLAGGPSSYNEQFF.